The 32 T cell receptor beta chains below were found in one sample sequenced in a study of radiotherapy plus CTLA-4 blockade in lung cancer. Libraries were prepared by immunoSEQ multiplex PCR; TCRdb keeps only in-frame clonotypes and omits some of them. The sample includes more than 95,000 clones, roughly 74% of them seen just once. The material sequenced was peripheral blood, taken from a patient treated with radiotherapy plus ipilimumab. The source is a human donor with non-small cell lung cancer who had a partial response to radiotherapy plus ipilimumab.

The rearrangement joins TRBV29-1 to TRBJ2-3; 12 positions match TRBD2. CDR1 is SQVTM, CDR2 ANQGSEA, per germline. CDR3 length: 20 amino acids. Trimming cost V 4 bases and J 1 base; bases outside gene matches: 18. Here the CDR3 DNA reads TGCAGCGTTGTAGCTTACGTGTGGACTAGCGGGACTATTGGCACAGATACGCAGTATTTT. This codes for CSVVAYVWTSGTIGTDTQYF.

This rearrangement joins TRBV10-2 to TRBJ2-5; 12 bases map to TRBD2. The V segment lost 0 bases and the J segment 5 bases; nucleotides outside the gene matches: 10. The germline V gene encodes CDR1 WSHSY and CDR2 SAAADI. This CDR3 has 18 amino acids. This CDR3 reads CASSESPSGRALWETQYF. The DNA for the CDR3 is TGCGCCAGCAGTGAGTCCCCTAGCGGGAGGGCCCTCTGGGAGACCCAGTACTTC.

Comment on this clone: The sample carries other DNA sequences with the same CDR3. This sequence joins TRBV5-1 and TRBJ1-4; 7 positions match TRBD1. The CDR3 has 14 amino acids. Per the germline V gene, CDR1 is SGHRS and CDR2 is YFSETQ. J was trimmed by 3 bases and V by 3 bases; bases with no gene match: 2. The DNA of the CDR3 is TGCGCCAGCAGCTCGGGACAGCCTAATGAAAAACTGTTTTTT. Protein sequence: CASSSGQPNEKLFF.

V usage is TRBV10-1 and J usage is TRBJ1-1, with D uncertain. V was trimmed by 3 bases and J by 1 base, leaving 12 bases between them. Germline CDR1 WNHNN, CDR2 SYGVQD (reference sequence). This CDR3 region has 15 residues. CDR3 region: CASSDVPAANTEAFF. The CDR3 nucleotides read TGCGCCAGCAGTGACGTCCCGGCGGCGAACACTGAAGCTTTCTTT.

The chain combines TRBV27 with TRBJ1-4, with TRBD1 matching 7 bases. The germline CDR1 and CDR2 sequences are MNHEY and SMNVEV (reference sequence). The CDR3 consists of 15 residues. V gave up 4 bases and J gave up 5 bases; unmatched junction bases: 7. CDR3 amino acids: CASSSVDRANEKLFF. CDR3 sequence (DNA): TGTGCCAGCAGTTCAGTTGACAGGGCGAATGAAAAACTGTTTTTT.

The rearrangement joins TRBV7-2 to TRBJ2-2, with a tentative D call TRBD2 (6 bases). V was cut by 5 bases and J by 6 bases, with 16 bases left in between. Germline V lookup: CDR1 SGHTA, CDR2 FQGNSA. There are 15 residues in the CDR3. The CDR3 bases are TGTGCCAGCAGCCAAGGGACTGTTAAGGCCGGGGAGCTGTTTTTT. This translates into CASSQGTVKAGELFF.

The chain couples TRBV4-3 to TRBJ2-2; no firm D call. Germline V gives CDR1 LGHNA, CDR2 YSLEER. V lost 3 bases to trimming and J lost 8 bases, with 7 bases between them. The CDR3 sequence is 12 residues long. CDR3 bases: TGCGCCAGCAGCCATGGCATGGGGGAGCTGTTTTTT. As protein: CASSHGMGELFF.

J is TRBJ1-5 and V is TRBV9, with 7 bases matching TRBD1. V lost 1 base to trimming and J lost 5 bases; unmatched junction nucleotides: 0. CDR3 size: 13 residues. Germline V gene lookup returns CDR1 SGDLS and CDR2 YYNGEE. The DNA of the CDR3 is TGTGCCAGCAGCGTACAGGGGGATCAGCCCCAGCATTTT. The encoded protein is CASSVQGDQPQHF.

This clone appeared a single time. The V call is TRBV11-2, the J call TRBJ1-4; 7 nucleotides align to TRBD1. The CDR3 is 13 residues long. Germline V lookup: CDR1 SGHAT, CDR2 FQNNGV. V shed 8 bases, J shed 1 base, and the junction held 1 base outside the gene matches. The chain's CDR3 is CASRDRTNEKLFF. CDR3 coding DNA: TGTGCCAGCCGGGACAGAACTAATGAAAAACTGTTTTTT. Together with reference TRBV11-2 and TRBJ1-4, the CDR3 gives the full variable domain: EAGVAQSPRYKIIEKRQSVAFWCNPISGHATLYWYQQILGQGPKLLIQFQNNGVVDDSQLPKDRFSAERLKGVDSTLKIQPAKLEDSAVYLCASRDRTNEKLFFGSGTQLSVL.

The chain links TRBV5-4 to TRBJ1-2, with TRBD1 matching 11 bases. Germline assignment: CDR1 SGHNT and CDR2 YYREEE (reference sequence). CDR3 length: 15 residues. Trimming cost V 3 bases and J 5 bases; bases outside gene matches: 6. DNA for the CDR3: TGTGCCAGCAGCTCCCGGGACAGGGGGATTTATGGCTACACCTTC. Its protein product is CASSSRDRGIYGYTF. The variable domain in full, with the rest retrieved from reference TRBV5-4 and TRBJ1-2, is ETGVTQSPTHLIKTRGQQVTLRCSSQSGHNTVSWYQQALGQGPQFIFQYYREEENGRGNFPPRFSGLQFPNYSSELNVNALELDDSALYLCASSSRDRGIYGYTFGSGTRLTVV.

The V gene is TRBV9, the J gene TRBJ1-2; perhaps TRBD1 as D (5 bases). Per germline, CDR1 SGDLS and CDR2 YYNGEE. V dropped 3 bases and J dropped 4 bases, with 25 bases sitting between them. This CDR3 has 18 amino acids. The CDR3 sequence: CASSAELPRGRAVYGYTF. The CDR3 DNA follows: TGTGCCAGCAGCGCAGAACTTCCCCGGGGGAGGGCGGTCTATGGCTACACCTTC.

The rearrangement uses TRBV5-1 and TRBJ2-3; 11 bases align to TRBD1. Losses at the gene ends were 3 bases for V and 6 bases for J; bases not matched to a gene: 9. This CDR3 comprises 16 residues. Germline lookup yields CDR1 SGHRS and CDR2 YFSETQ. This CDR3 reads CASSYGTGGLGDTQYF. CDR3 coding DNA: TGCGCCAGCAGCTACGGGACAGGGGGACTAGGGGATACGCAGTATTTT.

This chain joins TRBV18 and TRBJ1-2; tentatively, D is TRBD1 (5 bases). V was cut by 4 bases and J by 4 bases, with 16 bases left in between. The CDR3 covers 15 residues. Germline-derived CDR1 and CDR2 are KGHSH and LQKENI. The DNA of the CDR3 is TGTGCCAGCTCACAAACCGAGACAGACACCTATGGCTACACCTTC. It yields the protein CASSQTETDTYGYTF.

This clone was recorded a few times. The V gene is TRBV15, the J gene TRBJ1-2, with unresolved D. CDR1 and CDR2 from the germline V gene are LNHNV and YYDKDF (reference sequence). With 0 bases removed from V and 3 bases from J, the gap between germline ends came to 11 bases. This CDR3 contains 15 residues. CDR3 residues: CATSRDRARDYGYTF. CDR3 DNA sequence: TGTGCCACCAGCAGAGATCGCGCACGAGACTATGGCTACACCTTC.

This CDR3 is CASSPESHEQYF. The CDR3 nucleotides are TGTGCCAGCTCACCAGAGAGTCACGAGCAGTACTTC. This rearrangement joins TRBV18 to TRBJ2-7; D uncertain. The CDR3 loop spans 12 amino acids. Germline lookup yields CDR1 KGHSH and CDR2 LQKENI. Trimming removed 2 bases at V and 5 bases at J, with 7 bases between. The full variable domain, in which reference TRBV18 and TRBJ2-7 provide the parts outside the CDR3, is NAGVMQNPRHLVRRRGQEARLRCSPMKGHSHVYWYRQLPEEGLKFMVYLQKENIIDESGMPKERFSAEFPKEGPSILRIQQVVRGDSAAYFCASSPESHEQYFGPGTRLTVT.

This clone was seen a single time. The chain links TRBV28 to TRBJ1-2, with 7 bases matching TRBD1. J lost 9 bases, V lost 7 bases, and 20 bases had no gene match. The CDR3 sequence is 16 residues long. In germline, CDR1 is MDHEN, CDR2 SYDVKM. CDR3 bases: TGTGCCAGCACCGAAAGGGGGCAGGGGGTGGGGGATCGCTACACCTTC. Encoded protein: CASTERGQGVGDRYTF.

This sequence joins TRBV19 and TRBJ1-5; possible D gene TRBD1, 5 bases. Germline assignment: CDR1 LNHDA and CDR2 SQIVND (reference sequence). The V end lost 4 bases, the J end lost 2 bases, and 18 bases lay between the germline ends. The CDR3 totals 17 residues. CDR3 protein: CASSTNPGPRGNQPQHF. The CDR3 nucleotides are TGTGCCAGTAGTACTAATCCAGGGCCCCGGGGCAATCAGCCCCAGCATTTT. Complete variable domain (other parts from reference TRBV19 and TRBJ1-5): DGGITQSPKYLFRKEGQNVTLSCEQNLNHDAMYWYRQDPGQGLRLIYYSQIVNDFQKGDIAEGYSVSREKKESFPLTVTSAQKNPTAFYLCASSTNPGPRGNQPQHFGDGTRLSIL.

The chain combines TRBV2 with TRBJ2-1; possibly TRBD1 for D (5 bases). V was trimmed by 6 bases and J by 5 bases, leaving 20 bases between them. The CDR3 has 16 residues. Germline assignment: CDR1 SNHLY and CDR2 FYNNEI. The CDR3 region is CASRYRERQNNNEQFF. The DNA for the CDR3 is TGTGCCAGCAGATACAGAGAGAGACAGAATAACAATGAGCAGTTCTTC. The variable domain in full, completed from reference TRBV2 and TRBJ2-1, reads EPEVTQTPSHQVTQMGQEVILRCVPISNHLYFYWYRQILGQKVEFLVSFYNNEISEKSEIFDDQFSVERPDGSNFTLKIRSTKLEDSAMYFCASRYRERQNNNEQFFGPGTRLTVL.

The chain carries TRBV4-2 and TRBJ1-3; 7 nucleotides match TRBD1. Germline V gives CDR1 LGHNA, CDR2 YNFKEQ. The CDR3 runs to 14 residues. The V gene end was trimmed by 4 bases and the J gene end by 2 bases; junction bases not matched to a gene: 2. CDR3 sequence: CASSRDSTGNTIYF. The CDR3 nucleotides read TGTGCCAGCAGCCGGGACAGCACTGGAAACACCATATATTTT.

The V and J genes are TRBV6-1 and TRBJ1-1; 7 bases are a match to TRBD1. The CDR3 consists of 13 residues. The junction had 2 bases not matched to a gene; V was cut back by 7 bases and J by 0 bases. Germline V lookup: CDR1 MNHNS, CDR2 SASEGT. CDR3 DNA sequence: TGTGCCAGCAAGGACAGGTTGAACACTGAAGCTTTCTTT. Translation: CASKDRLNTEAFF.

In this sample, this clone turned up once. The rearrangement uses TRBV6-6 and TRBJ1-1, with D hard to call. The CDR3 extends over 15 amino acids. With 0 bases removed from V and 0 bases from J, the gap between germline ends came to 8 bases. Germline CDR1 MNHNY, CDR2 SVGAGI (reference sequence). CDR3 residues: CASSYSQSVNTEAFF. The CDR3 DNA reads TGTGCCAGCAGTTACTCACAGTCCGTGAACACTGAAGCTTTCTTT.

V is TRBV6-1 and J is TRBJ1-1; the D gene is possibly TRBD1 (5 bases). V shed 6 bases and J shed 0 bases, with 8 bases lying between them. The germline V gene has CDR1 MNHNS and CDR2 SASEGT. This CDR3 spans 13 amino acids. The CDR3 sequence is CASRRDLNTEAFF. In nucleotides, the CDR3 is TGTGCCAGCAGGCGGGACCTGAACACTGAAGCTTTCTTT.

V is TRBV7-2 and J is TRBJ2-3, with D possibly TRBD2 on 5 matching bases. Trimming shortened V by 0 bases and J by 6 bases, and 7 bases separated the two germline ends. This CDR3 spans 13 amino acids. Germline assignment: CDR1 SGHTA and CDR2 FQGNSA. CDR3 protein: CASSLAREDTQYF. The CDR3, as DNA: TGTGCCAGCAGCTTAGCGAGGGAGGATACGCAGTATTTT.

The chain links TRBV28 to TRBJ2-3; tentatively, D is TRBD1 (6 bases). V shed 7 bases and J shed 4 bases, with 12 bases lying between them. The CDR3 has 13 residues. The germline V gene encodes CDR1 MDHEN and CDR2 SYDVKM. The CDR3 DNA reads TGTGCCAGCAAAGGGGGAGTACCAGATACGCAGTATTTT. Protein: CASKGGVPDTQYF.

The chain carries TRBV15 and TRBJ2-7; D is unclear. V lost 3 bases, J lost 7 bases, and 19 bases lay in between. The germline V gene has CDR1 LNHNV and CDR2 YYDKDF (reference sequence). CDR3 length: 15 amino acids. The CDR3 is CATSSRVVLSREQYF. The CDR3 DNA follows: TGTGCCACCAGCAGCCGGGTGGTCCTCTCTCGGGAGCAGTACTTC.

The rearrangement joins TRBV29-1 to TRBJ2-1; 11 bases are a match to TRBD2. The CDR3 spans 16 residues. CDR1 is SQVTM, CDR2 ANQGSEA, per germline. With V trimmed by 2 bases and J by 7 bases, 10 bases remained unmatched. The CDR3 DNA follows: TGCAGCGTTGAAAAAACTAGCGGGAGTATGTCGAATGAGCAGTTCTTC. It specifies CSVEKTSGSMSNEQFF.

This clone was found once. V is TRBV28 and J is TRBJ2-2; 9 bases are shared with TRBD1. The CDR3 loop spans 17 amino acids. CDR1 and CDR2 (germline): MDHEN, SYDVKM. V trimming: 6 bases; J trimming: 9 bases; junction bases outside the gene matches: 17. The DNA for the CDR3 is TGTGCCAGCAGAGGGGTCCGGGACAGGGCTAAGTCAAGGGAGCTGTTTTTT. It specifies CASRGVRDRAKSRELFF.

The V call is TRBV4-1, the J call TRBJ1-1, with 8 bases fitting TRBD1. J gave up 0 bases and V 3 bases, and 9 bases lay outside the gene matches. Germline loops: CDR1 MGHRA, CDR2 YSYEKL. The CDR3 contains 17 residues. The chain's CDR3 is CASSQGFRQGMNTEAFF. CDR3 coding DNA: TGCGCCAGCAGCCAGGGATTTAGACAGGGGATGAACACTGAAGCTTTCTTT.

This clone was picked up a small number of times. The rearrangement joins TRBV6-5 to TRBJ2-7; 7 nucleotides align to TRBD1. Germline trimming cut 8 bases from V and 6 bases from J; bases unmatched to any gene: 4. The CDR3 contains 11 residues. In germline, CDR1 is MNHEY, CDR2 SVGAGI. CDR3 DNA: TGTGCCAGCTCCTACAGGGGCGAGCAGTACTTC. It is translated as CASSYRGEQYF.

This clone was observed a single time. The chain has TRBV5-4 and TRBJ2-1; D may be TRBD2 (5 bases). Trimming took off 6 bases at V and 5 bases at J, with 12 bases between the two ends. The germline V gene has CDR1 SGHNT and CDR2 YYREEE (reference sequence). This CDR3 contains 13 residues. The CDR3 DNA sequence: TGTGCCAGCACCCACACGGGGAACAATGAGCAGTTCTTC. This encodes CASTHTGNNEQFF.

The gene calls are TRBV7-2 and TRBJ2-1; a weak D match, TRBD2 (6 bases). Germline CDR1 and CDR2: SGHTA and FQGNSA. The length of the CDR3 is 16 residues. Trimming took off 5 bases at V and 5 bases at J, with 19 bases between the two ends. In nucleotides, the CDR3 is TGTGCCAGCAGCCTCTCCCCTAGCGCGCACCACAATGAGCAGTTCTTC. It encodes CASSLSPSAHHNEQFF.

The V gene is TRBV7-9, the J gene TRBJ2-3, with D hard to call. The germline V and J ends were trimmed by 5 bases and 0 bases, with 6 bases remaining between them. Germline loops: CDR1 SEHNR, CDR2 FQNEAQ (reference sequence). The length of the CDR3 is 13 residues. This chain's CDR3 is CASSPPSTDTQYF. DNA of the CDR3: TGTGCCAGCAGCCCCCCGAGCACAGATACGCAGTATTTT.